These 30 T cell receptor beta chains share one sample of origin, sequenced in a study of blood T cell repertoires in COVID-19 (dated by TCRdb to 2020 to 2022). Receptors were amplified or captured by the immunoSEQ multiplex PCR assay. In TCRdb, the immuneACCESS table is reduced to in-frame sequences with V and J assigned. These tables do not hold every clone; where another copy was compared, an unresolved V gene accounts for under half, and the others remain unexplained. Across this sample there are roughly 380,000 clones, with approximately 89% seen only once. The top ten clonotypes cover around 3.9% of the sample. Sequences were obtained from peripheral blood. These receptors came from an older woman with COVID-19, enrolled during active disease.

The CDR3 DNA reads as TGTGCCAGCAAGGAGGGGGCTAGTATGAACACTGAAGCTTTCTTT. This translates into CASKEGASMNTEAFF. This chain links TRBV6-5 with TRBJ1-1; TRBD1 matches at 7 bases. Per the germline V gene, CDR1 is MNHEY and CDR2 is SVGAGI. The CDR3 has 15 amino acids. V trimming: 7 bases; J trimming: 0 bases; junction bases outside the gene matches: 8.

This clone was counted a few times. V gene TRBV6-1 combines with J gene TRBJ2-7; D call uncertain. From germline, CDR1 is MNHNS and CDR2 SASEGT. The CDR3 is 14 amino acids. The V end was cut by 2 bases, the J end by 0 bases, with 8 bases between. DNA of the CDR3: TGTGCCAGCAGTGAATGGAGAACCTCCTACGAGCAGTACTTC. Residues: CASSEWRTSYEQYF.

V usage is TRBV7-2 and J usage is TRBJ1-2; no firm D call. The germline CDR1 and CDR2 sequences are SGHTA and FQGNSA. The CDR3 extends over 14 amino acids. V lost 4 bases and J lost 4, with 13 bases in between. CDR3 sequence: CASSSSTGSYGYTF. CDR3 nucleotide sequence: TGTGCCAGCAGCTCGTCAACGGGGAGCTATGGCTACACCTTC. Full variable domain (outside the CDR3, taken from reference TRBV7-2 and TRBJ1-2): GAGVSQSPSNKVTEKGKDVELRCDPISGHTALYWYRQSLGQGLEFLIYFQGNSAPDKSGLPSDRFSAERTGGSVSTLTIQRTQQEDSAVYLCASSSSTGSYGYTFGSGTRLTVV.

The chain has TRBV6-4 and TRBJ2-5; D is possibly TRBD1 (5 bases). Deletions cut 10 bases from V and 1 base from J, with 13 bases between. This CDR3 region has 13 residues. The germline V gene has CDR1 MRHNA and CDR2 SNTAGT. CDR3 nucleotides: TGTGCCAAATCAGTCCAGGGCCAAGAGACCCAGTACTTC. The encoded protein is CAKSVQGQETQYF.

Only a few counts were recorded for this clone. CDR3 residues: CASTTDRGADYGYTF. CDR3 nucleotide sequence: TGTGCCAGCACCACTGACCGGGGAGCGGACTATGGCTACACCTTC. This sequence joins TRBV3-1 (or the pseudogene TRBV3-2) and TRBJ1-2, with unresolved D. Trimming shortened V by 7 bases and J by 3 bases, and 18 bases separated the two germline ends. From germline, CDR1 is LGHDT and CDR2 YNNKEL (reference sequence). The CDR3 totals 15 residues.

This chain uses TRBV11-2 with TRBJ2-7; TRBD1 aligns across 8 bases. This CDR3 is 13 amino acids long. With V trimmed by 5 bases and J by 6 bases, 6 bases remained unmatched. Germline V gene data show CDR1 as SGHAT and CDR2 as FQNNGV. CDR3 sequence reads: CASSAQQGGEQYF. CDR3 in DNA: TGTGCCAGCAGCGCCCAACAGGGGGGCGAGCAGTACTTC.

The chain couples TRBV7-2 to TRBJ2-7, with 8 bases that match TRBD1. J was trimmed by 0 bases and V by 1 base; bases with no gene match: 5. This CDR3 region has 16 residues. Germline assignment: CDR1 SGHTA and CDR2 FQGNSA. CDR3 DNA sequence: TGTGCCAGCAGCTTAGATTGGACAGGGCGCTCCTACGAGCAGTACTTC. This translates into CASSLDWTGRSYEQYF.

This CDR3 reads CASSHRGNTEAFF. CDR3 in DNA: TGCGCCAGCAGCCATAGGGGGAACACTGAAGCTTTCTTT. V usage is TRBV4-1 and J usage is TRBJ1-1; a possible D gene is TRBD1 (5 bases). The ends were cut back, 3 bases at V and 1 base at J, with 6 bases in the middle. This CDR3 has 13 residues. Germline V gene data show CDR1 as MGHRA and CDR2 as YSYEKL.

This chain joins TRBV10-3 and TRBJ2-3; D perhaps matches TRBD2 (6 bases). Germline CDR1 and CDR2: ENHRY and SYGVKD. Trimming took off 4 bases at V and 6 bases at J, with 11 bases between the two ends. This CDR3 has 13 residues. CDR3 protein: CAISGVSGDTQYF. The CDR3 DNA is TGTGCCATCAGTGGGGTCAGCGGGGATACGCAGTATTTT.

Details on this clone: The sample contains more than one DNA sequence encoding this CDR3. The genes are TRBV7-9 and TRBJ2-7; 7 bases are a match to TRBD2. Per the germline V gene, CDR1 is SEHNR and CDR2 is FQNEAQ (reference sequence). The CDR3 is 14 residues long. The J segment lost 2 bases and the V segment lost 1 base, leaving 2 bases of the junction unmatched. The chain's CDR3 is CASSLGGGPYEQYF. CDR3 nucleotides: TGTGCCAGCAGCTTAGGGGGGGGACCCTACGAGCAGTACTTC. Combining the CDR3 with reference TRBV7-9 and TRBJ2-7 gives the whole variable domain DTGVSQNPRHKITKRGQNVTFRCDPISEHNRLYWYRQTLGQGPEFLTYFQNEAQLEKSRLLSDRFSAERPKGSFSTLEIQRTEQGDSAMYLCASSLGGGPYEQYFGPGTRLTVT.

This chain links TRBV28 with TRBJ1-4; D possibly corresponds to TRBD1 (6 bases). V was trimmed by 5 bases and J by 4 bases, leaving 14 bases between them. The CDR3 runs 15 residues. In germline, CDR1 is MDHEN, CDR2 SYDVKM. In DNA, the CDR3 is TGTGCCAGCAGTCCCCCGGGGGGCCTTAATGAAAAACTGTTTTTT. Its translation is CASSPPGGLNEKLFF.

The rearrangement uses TRBV7-2 and TRBJ2-2; D not resolved. CDR1 and CDR2 (germline): SGHTA, FQGNSA. The CDR3 runs 15 residues. V dropped 5 bases and J dropped 5 bases, with 15 bases sitting between them. The CDR3 here is CASSPEVLRTGELFF. For the CDR3, the DNA is TGTGCCAGCAGCCCTGAGGTCTTGAGGACCGGGGAGCTGTTTTTT. Supplemented by reference TRBV7-2 and TRBJ2-2, the full variable domain reads GAGVSQSPSNKVTEKGKDVELRCDPISGHTALYWYRQSLGQGLEFLIYFQGNSAPDKSGLPSDRFSAERTGGSVSTLTIQRTQQEDSAVYLCASSPEVLRTGELFFGEGSRLTVL.

V usage is TRBV28 and J usage is TRBJ1-1, with 10 bases matching TRBD1. The CDR3 has 13 residues. Germline V CDR1 and CDR2: MDHEN, SYDVKM. The V segment lost 6 bases and the J segment 6 bases; nucleotides outside the gene matches: 4. The CDR3 nucleotides read TGTGCCAGCAGCTGGGACAGGGGCGCTGAAGCTTTCTTT. Its translation is CASSWDRGAEAFF.

Here the CDR3 DNA reads TGTGCCAGCGAAGGCCGGGATCTTACATCTTACGAGCAGTACTTC. Translated, it gives CASEGRDLTSYEQYF. V and J are TRBV28 and TRBJ2-7; perhaps TRBD2 as D (5 bases). The CDR3 is 15 amino acids. Germline CDR1 and CDR2: MDHEN and SYDVKM. Trimming took 8 bases from V and 4 from J, leaving 21 bases between them.

CDR3 loop: CASSLEQGSYGYTF. DNA of the CDR3: TGTGCCAGCAGCTTGGAACAGGGGTCCTATGGCTACACCTTC. V usage is TRBV5-4 and J usage is TRBJ1-2, with TRBD1 identical over 7 bases. The germline V gene encodes CDR1 SGHNT and CDR2 YYREEE (reference sequence). The ends lost 0 bases at V and 4 bases at J; junction bases unmatched: 3. CDR3 length: 14 residues.

This clone appeared a single time. The chain links TRBV5-8 to TRBJ1-4; 7 bases match TRBD1. CDR3 size: 17 residues. Germline lookup yields CDR1 SGHTS and CDR2 YDEGEE. V trimming: 4 bases; J trimming: 0 bases; junction bases outside the gene matches: 9. CDR3 sequence: CASSLSRRGPTNEKLFF. The CDR3 DNA sequence: TGTGCCAGCAGCCTATCACGGAGGGGGCCAACTAATGAAAAACTGTTTTTT.

The V gene is TRBV5-4, the J gene TRBJ1-2, with a possible D match to TRBD1 (6 bases). The CDR3 consists of 15 residues. Trimming cost V 1 base and J 3 bases, with 13 bases left between them. The germline V gene has CDR1 SGHNT and CDR2 YYREEE (reference sequence). The CDR3 DNA is TGTGCCAGCAGCTTGTGGGGGCCTCCCGACTATGGCTACACCTTC. This gives the protein CASSLWGPPDYGYTF.

This clone was observed a single time. This sequence joins TRBV7-9 and TRBJ2-3; perhaps TRBD2 as D (5 bases). CDR1 is SEHNR, CDR2 FQNEAQ, per germline (reference sequence). V was cut by 7 bases and J by 8 bases, with 25 bases left in between. This CDR3 spans 16 amino acids. The CDR3 DNA is TGTGCCAGCACCCCTTGGGGAGCAGGAAGGTTCGGTACGCAGTATTTT. Amino acid sequence: CASTPWGAGRFGTQYF.

This chain connects TRBV29-1 to TRBJ1-2; 7 bases are a match to TRBD1. The CDR3 loop spans 11 amino acids. V gave up 8 bases and J gave up 4 bases; unmatched junction bases: 4. Germline CDR1 is SQVTM and CDR2 is ANQGSEA. The CDR3: CSIGQVYGYTF. The CDR3 nucleotides read TGCAGCATAGGACAGGTCTATGGCTACACCTTC.

The rearrangement joins TRBV18 to TRBJ1-1; D is ambiguous. This CDR3 has 10 residues. V dropped 3 bases and J dropped 11 bases, with 7 bases sitting between them. CDR1 is KGHSH, CDR2 LQKENI, per germline. The CDR3 DNA reads TGTGCCAGCTCACCCTCTAGTGCTTTCTTT. This translates into CASSPSSAFF.

This rearrangement joins TRBV5-1 to TRBJ2-5; D is ambiguous. This CDR3 has 14 residues. CDR1 and CDR2 from the germline V gene are SGHRS and YFSETQ. V was pared by 0 bases and J by 4 bases, with 10 bases between. The CDR3 loop reads CASSLDMQRETQYF. CDR3 nucleotide sequence: TGCGCCAGCAGCTTGGACATGCAACGAGAGACCCAGTACTTC.

The J gene is TRBJ1-1, the V gene TRBV7-2; D is possibly TRBD1 (5 bases). Trimming took 3 bases from V and 1 from J, leaving 9 bases between them. This CDR3 is 14 amino acids long. CDR1 and CDR2 (germline): SGHTA, FQGNSA. DNA for the CDR3: TGTGCCAGCAGCTTTACGGGGGGGAACACTGAAGCTTTCTTT. As protein: CASSFTGGNTEAFF.

The chain uses TRBV7-2 and TRBJ2-1, with 9 bases that match TRBD2. The junction had 5 bases not matched to a gene; V was cut back by 5 bases and J by 6 bases. Germline CDR1 reads SGHTA; CDR2 reads FQGNSA. This CDR3 comprises 14 residues. CDR3 amino acids: CASSGVAGVNEQFF. CDR3 coding DNA: TGTGCCAGCAGCGGCGTAGCGGGGGTCAATGAGCAGTTCTTC.

This clone occurred a few times. The chain combines TRBV10-3 with TRBJ2-2, with D tentatively TRBD2 (7 bases). Trimming took off 6 bases at V and 0 bases at J, with 8 bases between the two ends. Germline loops: CDR1 ENHRY, CDR2 SYGVKD. The CDR3 length is 14 residues. The CDR3 DNA sequence: TGTGCCATCAGGCGGGGGCCGAACACCGGGGAGCTGTTTTTT. Encoded protein: CAIRRGPNTGELFF.

V is TRBV7-2 and J is TRBJ2-7; D possibly corresponds to TRBD1 (6 bases). V was cut by 5 bases and J by 2 bases, with 10 bases left in between. Germline values: CDR1 SGHTA, CDR2 FQGNSA. The CDR3 runs to 13 residues. CDR3 in DNA: TGTGCCAGCAGCCCAAGGGACACCTACGAGCAGTACTTC. This encodes CASSPRDTYEQYF.

The chain has TRBV5-6 and TRBJ2-1, with 8 bases fitting TRBD2. The CDR3 is made up of 16 amino acids. Germline V gene lookup returns CDR1 SGHDT and CDR2 YYEEEE. V lost 4 bases and J lost 10; bases outside the gene matches: 16. The CDR3, as DNA: TGTGCCAGCAGCCCCCCGCGGGGGGCTCCCGTCTGGGAGCAGTTCTTC. This translates into CASSPPRGAPVWEQFF.

The CDR3 bases are TGCAGCGTTGGAGGCGGAGCGTCTTCTAACTATGGCTACACCTTC. Encoded protein: CSVGGGASSNYGYTF. The rearrangement links TRBV29-1 to TRBJ1-2, with D uncertain. V was cut by 4 bases and J by 0 bases, with 15 bases left in between. The germline gives CDR1 SQVTM, CDR2 ANQGSEA. The CDR3 runs 15 residues. Supplemented by reference TRBV29-1 and TRBJ1-2, the full variable domain reads SAVISQKPSRDICQRGTSLTIQCQVDSQVTMMFWYRQQPGQSLTLIATANQGSEATYESGFVIDKFPISRPNLTFSTLTVSNMSPEDSSIYLCSVGGGASSNYGYTFGSGTRLTVV.

The chain employs TRBV11-2 and TRBJ1-6, with no clear D. The CDR3 covers 12 residues. Trimming pared 3 bases from V and 9 bases from J, leaving 6 bases between. CDR1 is SGHAT, CDR2 FQNNGV, per germline. In nucleotides, the CDR3 is TGTGCCAGCAGCTTCGTCGGTTCACCCCTCCACTTT. Translation gives CASSFVGSPLHF.

CDR3 nucleotides: TGCGCCAGCAGCTTGGTGACTGCCACCTACGAGCAGTACTTC. This gives the protein CASSLVTATYEQYF. The chain has TRBV5-1 and TRBJ2-7; D unclear. The V gene's germline CDR1 is SGHRS and CDR2 YFSETQ. V was clipped by 0 bases and J by 2 bases, with 9 bases between them. The CDR3 length is 14 residues.

This clone was observed once. The chain carries TRBV14 and TRBJ1-2; maybe TRBD1 (5 bases). This CDR3 is built from 15 residues. Germline CDR1 SGHDN, CDR2 FVKESK. V gave up 1 base and J gave up 8 bases, with 17 bases separating them. CDR3 DNA sequence: TGTGCCAGCAGCCAAGGCCCCAGTAGGGGCGAGGGCTACACCTTC. Encoded protein: CASSQGPSRGEGYTF.